The entry below describes one T cell receptor (beta chain). Its antigen remains unidentified. This CDR3 is 12 amino acids long. Trimming shortened V by 5 bases and J by 3 bases, and 8 bases separated the two germline ends. The germline CDR1 and CDR2 sequences are SGHRS and YFSETQ. The sample comes from a study of neoadjuvant nivolumab and ipilimumab in lung cancer. Overall study findings and caveats: From pretherapy to surgery, tumor richness and clonality rose with dual therapy.

Generated by immunoSEQ multiplex PCR, the TCRdb table keeps only in-frame clones and is missing some. The table includes over 45,000 clones, around 88% detected once. The TCR sequence derives from an adult with non-small cell lung cancer. Some clones in this sample may be carry-over from other donors' samples. The V gene is TRBV5-1, the J gene TRBJ1-1; possibly TRBD1 for D (5 bases). The starting material was blood, obtained before neoadjuvant nivolumab, alone or with ipilimumab. CDR3 sequence reads: CASRAGHTEAFF. In DNA, the CDR3 is TGCGCCAGCAGGGCAGGGCACACTGAAGCTTTCTTT.